The rows below give T cell receptor beta chains drawn from one sample of a study of blood T cell repertoires in COVID-19. Some clones are missing from TCRdb's copy, which holds only in-frame ones; the method was immunoSEQ multiplex PCR. The sample carries about 94,000 clones, roughly 78% recorded once. The sequenced material came from peripheral blood. The source is an elderly woman with acute or convalescent COVID-19. CDR3s include the opening cysteine and the closing phenylalanine or tryptophan. D genes are given only for firm matches. Not every row has a clone size; where given, it reads once, few, many or a size class.

v_gene,d_gene,abundance,j_gene,CDR3aa,CDR3nt
TRBV10-3,TRBD2,.,TRBJ2-1,CAISQGLAGYFNEQFF,TGTGCCATCAGTCAGGGACTAGCGGGGTATTTCAATGAGCAGTTCTTC
TRBV2,.,.,TRBJ1-2,CASSEGVGTIYGYTF,TGTGCCAGCAGTGAAGGGGTCGGGACAATCTATGGCTACACCTTC
TRBV15,.,.,TRBJ1-5,CATSRESPILTGPRDQPQHF,TGTGCCACCAGCAGAGAGAGCCCCATTCTTACAGGGCCGCGCGATCAGCCCCAGCATTTT
TRBV6-5,.,.,TRBJ1-6,CASSYEIAGKNSPLHF,TGTGCCAGCAGTTATGAGATCGCAGGGAAGAATTCACCCCTCCACTTT
TRBV2,TRBD2,.,TRBJ2-7,CASGGTSGRYEQYF,TGTGCCAGCGGAGGGACTAGCGGTCGCTACGAGCAGTACTTC
TRBV5-1,.,.,TRBJ2-7,CASSLSQFNSPSYEQYF,TGCGCCAGCAGCTTGTCCCAGTTCAATTCTCCCTCCTACGAGCAGTACTTC
TRBV28,.,.,TRBJ2-5,CASSLIRRGETQYF,TGTGCCAGCAGTTTAATTCGGCGCGGGGAGACCCAGTACTTC
TRBV6-5,TRBD2,.,TRBJ2-7,CASGRDYSSYEQYF,TGTGCCAGCGGCCGGGACTATAGCTCCTACGAGCAGTACTTC
TRBV6-1,.,.,TRBJ2-2,CASSELLTGAAMAGELFF,TGTGCCAGCAGTGAATTGTTGACGGGAGCGGCGATGGCCGGGGAGCTGTTTTTT
TRBV5-1,TRBD1,.,TRBJ2-7,CASKGGDRRAYEQYF,TGCGCCAGCAAGGGTGGGGACAGGCGAGCCTACGAGCAGTACTTC
TRBV18,.,few,TRBJ2-7,CASSPGQTNEQYF,TGTGCCAGCTCACCCGGACAGACCAACGAGCAGTACTTC
TRBV18,TRBD2,.,TRBJ2-7,CASSRGLAGEVEQYF,TGTGCCAGCTCACGAGGACTAGCGGGAGAGGTCGAGCAGTACTTC
TRBV7-8,.,.,TRBJ2-3,CASSMTRSTDTQYF,TGTGCCAGCAGCATGACGAGGAGCACAGATACGCAGTATTTT
TRBV3-1/TRBV3-2,.,few,TRBJ1-6,CASSQDPHAAGKFSPLHF,TGTGCCAGCAGCCAAGATCCCCACGCGGCAGGGAAGTTTTCACCCCTCCACTTT
TRBV7-2,TRBD2,.,TRBJ2-2,CASSFTGTSTTGELFF,TGTGCCAGCAGCTTCACCGGGACTAGTACCACCGGGGAGCTGTTTTTT
TRBV25-1,TRBD1,.,TRBJ2-5,CASRGGQGSWETQYF,TGTGCCAGCAGAGGGGGACAGGGCAGTTGGGAGACCCAGTACTTC
TRBV15,.,.,TRBJ1-1,CATSRDLQGGTEAFF,TGTGCCACCAGCAGAGACTTACAAGGGGGCACTGAAGCTTTCTTT
TRBV15,TRBD1,.,TRBJ1-5,CATSRDTGGTNQPQHF,TGTGCCACCAGCAGAGATACAGGGGGCACTAATCAGCCCCAGCATTTT
TRBV12-5,.,.,TRBJ2-7,CASGLGGYEQYF,TGTGCTAGTGGTTTGGGAGGGTACGAGCAGTACTTC
TRBV4-1,.,.,TRBJ2-7,CASSHRVHYEQYF,TGCGCCAGCAGCCATCGGGTCCACTACGAGCAGTACTTC
TRBV14,TRBD2,.,TRBJ2-7,CASSRLLAKSYEQYF,TGTGCCAGCAGCCGCCTACTAGCGAAATCCTACGAGCAGTACTTC
TRBV5-1,TRBD2,.,TRBJ2-3,CASSFVGSGSGRDTQYF,TGCGCCAGCAGTTTTGTCGGGAGCGGGAGCGGGCGAGATACGCAGTATTTT
TRBV5-1,.,.,TRBJ1-1,CASSLSAGNTEAFF,TGCGCCAGCAGCTTGTCGGCAGGAAACACTGAAGCTTTCTTT
TRBV10-1,.,.,TRBJ2-7,CASSEAQGAYEQYF,TGCGCCAGCAGTGAGGCACAGGGAGCCTACGAGCAGTACTTC
TRBV29-1,TRBD1,.,TRBJ2-7,CSVLIQGTYEQYF,TGCAGCGTCCTTATACAGGGGACCTACGAGCAGTACTTC
TRBV5-1,TRBD2,.,TRBJ2-1,CASSFRQRGYNEQFF,TGCGCCAGCAGCTTTCGTCAGCGGGGGTACAATGAGCAGTTCTTC
TRBV18,.,.,TRBJ2-5,CASSRGSRPETQYF,TGTGCCAGCTCACGCGGATCTCGCCCGGAGACCCAGTACTTC
TRBV6-6,.,.,TRBJ2-2,CASSYTVVAGELFF,TGTGCCAGCAGTTACACCGTCGTAGCGGGGGAGCTGTTTTTT
TRBV5-1,TRBD1,.,TRBJ1-4,CASSTWDRDNEKLFF,TGCGCCAGCAGCACCTGGGACAGGGATAATGAAAAACTGTTTTTT